Sequencing of this T cell receptor beta chain was carried out in a study of blood T cell repertoires in COVID-19. Background on the study: The study drew acute and convalescent COVID-19 samples from the United States, Italy and Spain. PBMCs, B-cell-depleted T cells, or T cells provided the cDNA or gDNA that made up the material.

Seattle researchers signed up patients amid active infection and tracked them longitudinally. V shed 5 bases and J shed 4 bases, with 6 bases lying between them. This CDR3 comprises 11 residues. Germline V gives CDR1 GTSNPN, CDR2 SVGIG (reference sequence). Original processing methods: Amplification of reference gene primers provided the estimated nucleated cell counts. The method was immunoSEQ multiplex PCR; TCRdb's version includes in-frame clones alone and lacks a portion of them. V and J calls and clone size are given by that table; D and trimming were obtained from the DNA. Counted here are under 450,000 clones, over 75% occurring once; the ten biggest clones make up approximately 1.5%.

The TCR originated in a woman aged 40 to 50 with COVID-19, enrolled during active disease. This chain joins TRBV30 and TRBJ1-3; D unclear. Material: peripheral blood. CDR3 sequence: CAWPRGNTIYF. The CDR3 bases are TGTGCCTGGCCGAGAGGAAACACCATATATTTT. Filled out from reference TRBV30 and TRBJ1-3, the complete variable domain reads SQTIHQWPATLVQPVGSPLSLECTVEGTSNPNLYWYRQAAGRGLQLLFYSVGIGQISSEVPQNLSASRPQDRQFILSSKKLLLSDSGFYLCAWPRGNTIYFGEGSWLTVV.